This T cell receptor (beta chain) emerged from a study of T cell changes during pregnancy in multiple sclerosis (dated by TCRdb to between 2017 and 2020). Describing the broader study: The study examined how the T cell repertoire changed over the course of pregnancy in women with multiple sclerosis.

Receptor amplification or capture employed the immunoSEQ multiplex PCR assay. TCRdb carries this immuneACCESS record with in-frame sequences only. Its versions omit some clonotypes, under half of them owing to an unresolved V gene in the studies checked, with the rest unexplained. The sample table records about 52,000 clones; 90% to 95% of these occur just once. Clones ranked in the top ten supply around 0.4% of the sample. A word on this clone: It lacks a known antigen. No base-level quality is on record; no much larger clone is a single base apart.

Its CDR3 holds 14 amino acids, cysteine through phenylalanine. The read is trimmed to its CDR3 DNA, 42 bases read in frame from base 1. Cut back by 5 bases and 3 bases, the V and J ends lie 14 bases apart. CDR1 and CDR2 (MNHEY, SMNVEV) derive from the germline V gene (reference sequence). The TCR was taken from a female donor with multiple sclerosis, enrolled in a pregnancy study. The specimen was CD4+ T cells from peripheral blood mononuclear cells, collected before pregnancy. The chain is assembled from TRBV27 and TRBJ2-7, with a tentative D gene TRBD1 over 6 matching bases. The bases are TGTGCCAGCAGTCCCAGGGGCTTCAGCTACGAGCAGTACTTC. It codes for CASSPRGFSYEQYF.